This entry concerns a single TCR beta chain. Its target is unknown. The source of the sample is a study of cytomegalovirus exposure and HLA in healthy donors. Whole-study findings and limits: In an earlier analysis, productive rearrangement rates for most beta V segments clustered near 87% or 30%. TCR beta sequences numbering 15,000 to 20,000 were associated with HLA alleles at 0.05 false discovery rate in a later analysis. The authors listed approximately 150 TCR beta chains as cytomegalovirus-associated. Several top significant clusters appeared, in a later analysis, to be linked to common viral pathogens.

The CDR3 is 14 amino acids. The J segment lost 5 bases and the V segment lost 2 bases, leaving 5 bases of the junction unmatched. CDR1 and CDR2 from the germline V gene are SNHLY and FYNNEI. 13 Jbeta primers and 60 Vbeta primers were used for the PCR. The data were produced by immunoSEQ multiplex PCR, yet TCRdb's version contains in-frame clones alone and is incomplete. Among approximately 220,000 clones listed, over 80% were seen once. This clonotype was obtained from a man aged 35-49 years in good health and CMV-seropositive. The chain combines TRBV2 with TRBJ1-2, with 7 bases lining up with TRBD1. Sequencing was carried out using PBMCs. The CDR3 coding sequence is TGTGCCAGCAGTGAACTGGCAGGGGGATATGGCTACACCTTC. Translating gives CASSELAGGYGYTF.